These T cell receptor beta chains were read from a single sample in a study of CD8 T cells in ankylosing spondylitis. TCRdb itself ran the 5' RACE reads through MiXCR, one entry per CDR3 protein. The sample shows more than 300,000 distinct CDR3 sequences, 6.5% to 10% of them seen only once. Material: blood, either unsorted or a sorted T cell fraction (not recorded which). The receptors stem from a male donor with ankylosing spondylitis. CDR3s include the opening cysteine and the closing phenylalanine or tryptophan. Each record gives: CDR3 protein, CDR3 DNA, D gene, clone size, V gene, J gene. A D gene is named only where the DNA matches it firmly. The size field is filled for only some rows; it gives once, few, many or a size class.

CASSLAGGGRDTQYF	TGCGCCAGCAGCTTAGCGGGAGGCGGACGAGATACGCAGTATTTT	TRBD2	many	TRBV5-1	TRBJ2-3
CASSRLGARTEAFF	TGCGCCAGCAGTCGCTTGGGGGCTCGGACTGAAGCTTTCTTT	.	few	TRBV5-1	TRBJ1-1
CASSLTSGRSDTQYF	TGCGCCAGCAGCTTGACTAGCGGGAGGTCAGATACGCAGTATTTT	TRBD2	.	TRBV5-1	TRBJ2-3
CASSLTGPGGYTF	TGCGCCAGCAGCTTGACCGGGCCCGGCGGCTACACCTTC	.	few	TRBV5-1	TRBJ1-2
CSAAGVWDNSPLHF	TGCAGTGCTGCCGGGGTTTGGGATAATTCACCCCTCCACTTT	.	few	TRBV20-1	TRBJ1-6
CASGPTQPLAKNIQYF	TGTGCTAGTGGTCCCACTCAGCCACTAGCCAAAAACATTCAGTACTTC	.	few	TRBV12-5	TRBJ2-4
CASSLVTTLGVQPQHF	TGTGCCAGCAGCTTGGTAACCACCCTCGGGGTTCAGCCCCAGCATTTT	.	.	TRBV7-2	TRBJ1-5
CSARDSRLAIYNEQFF	TGCAGTGCTAGAGATTCCCGACTAGCCATCTACAATGAGCAGTTCTTC	TRBD2	.	TRBV20-1	TRBJ2-1
CASSEVIGPSEKLFF	TGTGCCAGCAGTGAAGTCATAGGGCCGAGTGAAAAACTGTTTTTT	.	.	TRBV2	TRBJ1-4
CASSLNSAVIYEQYF	TGTGCCAGCAGCTTAAATTCGGCGGTAATCTACGAGCAGTACTTC	.	few	TRBV7-2	TRBJ2-7
CATSKFEGGDNEQFF	TGTGCCACCAGCAAGTTTGAGGGAGGCGACAATGAGCAGTTCTTC	.	.	TRBV15	TRBJ2-1
CSVEVAGVTDTQYF	TGCAGCGTTGAGGTAGCGGGAGTGACAGATACGCAGTATTTT	TRBD2	.	TRBV29-1	TRBJ2-3
CASSPVAGTGELFF	TGTGCCAGCAGCCCTGTAGCGGGAACCGGGGAGCTGTTTTTT	TRBD2	.	TRBV7-6	TRBJ2-2
CASSLSSGETQYF	TGCGCCAGCAGTCTGAGTTCGGGGGAGACCCAGTACTTC	.	.	TRBV5-1	TRBJ2-5
CASSLAEGNEKLFF	TGTGCCAGCAGCTTAGCGGAGGGTAATGAAAAACTGTTTTTT	.	few	TRBV7-8	TRBJ1-4
CSASAGANNEQFF	TGCAGTGCTAGTGCTGGGGCGAACAATGAGCAGTTCTTC	.	many	TRBV20-1	TRBJ2-1
CASSFNPGTAQTYEQYF	TGTGCCAGCAGCTTCAACCCCGGGACAGCCCAAACCTACGAGCAGTACTTC	TRBD1	few	TRBV7-9	TRBJ2-7
CSVPIYGYTF	TGCAGTGTACCCATCTATGGCTACACCTTC	.	.	TRBV20-1	TRBJ1-2
CASSFLGLQETQYF	TGCGCCAGCAGCTTCCTTGGACTACAAGAGACCCAGTACTTC	.	.	TRBV5-1	TRBJ2-5
CASSQLPYQETQYF	TGTGCCAGCTCACAACTTCCCTACCAAGAGACCCAGTACTTC	.	few	TRBV18	TRBJ2-5
CASSLGGGSMYEQFF	TGTGCCAGCAGTTTAGGTGGCGGGAGTATGTATGAGCAGTTCTTC	TRBD2	few	TRBV12-3/TRBV12-4	TRBJ2-1
CASSLGIDNEQFF	TGTGCCAGCAGCCTCGGGATTGACAATGAGCAGTTCTTC	.	many	TRBV14	TRBJ2-1
CASSQAGASNEQFF	TGCGCCAGCAGCCAAGCAGGGGCGTCAAATGAGCAGTTCTTC	.	few	TRBV4-3	TRBJ2-1
CASSSDRLAIGGELFF	TGTGCCAGCAGCTCGGACAGGCTTGCGATCGGCGGGGAGCTGTTTTTT	TRBD1	few	TRBV5-8	TRBJ2-2
CSARVLSGGRYEQYF	TGCAGTGCTAGAGTCTTAAGTGGCGGGAGGTACGAGCAGTACTTC	TRBD2	few	TRBV20-1	TRBJ2-7
CSASRQRLSYEQYF	TGCAGTGCTAGCCGACAGCGACTTTCCTACGAGCAGTACTTC	.	.	TRBV20-1	TRBJ2-7
CASSLSGTGANYGYTF	TGCGCCAGCAGCCTATCGGGGACAGGAGCCAACTATGGCTACACCTTC	TRBD1	.	TRBV5-1	TRBJ1-2
CASSTQTGIGNTIYF	TGTGCCAGCAGTACCCAAACAGGAATCGGAAACACCATATATTTT	.	.	TRBV6-2/TRBV6-3	TRBJ1-3
CSARGDWGDTGELFF	TGCAGTGCTAGAGGGGATTGGGGGGACACCGGGGAGCTGTTTTTT	.	few	TRBV20-1	TRBJ2-2
CASSRSSGPYNSPLHF	TGTGCCAGCAGCCGCAGTTCTGGCCCCTATAATTCACCCCTCCACTTT	.	.	TRBV6-1	TRBJ1-6
CASSPTFDSYEQYF	TGTGCCAGCTCACCCACGTTCGACAGCTACGAGCAGTACTTC	.	few	TRBV18	TRBJ2-7
CASMTSAQNTGELFF	TGCGCCAGCATGACTAGCGCCCAGAACACCGGGGAGCTGTTTTTT	TRBD2	many	TRBV5-1	TRBJ2-2
CSAYGVGNEQFF	TGCAGTGCTTATGGGGTAGGCAATGAGCAGTTCTTC	.	.	TRBV20-1	TRBJ2-1
CASSEGQVGGTQYF	TGCGCCAGCAGCGAGGGACAGGTCGGAGGTACGCAGTATTTT	TRBD1	few	TRBV5-1	TRBJ2-3
CATSKTSGRNEQFF	TGTGCCACCAGCAAGACTAGCGGGAGAAATGAGCAGTTCTTC	TRBD2	few	TRBV15	TRBJ2-1
CASSPTTSNSWSANVLTF	TGTGCCAGCAGTCCTACGACTAGCAATAGTTGGTCGGCCAACGTCCTGACTTTC	TRBD2	.	TRBV27	TRBJ2-6
CAISESGQGNSYEQYF	TGTGCCATCAGTGAGAGCGGACAGGGTAACTCCTACGAGCAGTACTTC	TRBD1	few	TRBV10-3	TRBJ2-7
CASSFKGGTGSNQPQHF	TGTGCCAGCAGCTTCAAGGGAGGGACAGGGAGCAATCAGCCCCAGCATTTT	TRBD1	few	TRBV7-2	TRBJ1-5
CASAFGGRGGTQYF	TGTGCCAGCGCCTTCGGCGGGAGGGGGGGGACCCAGTACTTC	TRBD2	.	TRBV7-6	TRBJ2-5
CASSQDEGGSIAKNIQYF	TGCGCCAGCAGCCAAGATGAAGGAGGATCCATAGCCAAAAACATTCAGTACTTC	.	.	TRBV4-3	TRBJ2-4